This T cell receptor beta chain comes out of a study of vaccination effects on CD4 cells after COVID-19. Background on the study: Sampling occurred a median 72 days post second dose, range 14 to 241. PBMC were cultured at roughly 2 million per well with about 9 IU/ml IL-2 and about 9.5 ug/ml peptides.

Repertoires were generated with immunoSEQ multiplex PCR, while TCRdb's copy carries only in-frame clones and drops some. Of approximately 61,000 clones listed, around four fifths were seen once; the top ten hold approximately 4.5%. Investigators separated out CD4+ T cells once around 9 days of culture had passed. BNT162b2 vaccine or mRNA-1273 vaccine was given to participants in two doses. No vaccinee had earlier SARS-CoV-2 infection, and nucleocapsid antibodies were negative. CDR3 length: 14 residues. V lost 6 bases and J lost 4; bases outside the gene matches: 7. The germline V gene encodes CDR1 ENHRY and CDR2 SYGVKD. On this clone: Its antigen is not known.

The input for sequencing was CD4+ T cells from PBMCs cultured without peptide, taken after COVID-19 vaccination. The TCR originated in a human donor who received a COVID-19 vaccine. This chain connects TRBV10-3 to TRBJ1-2; 8 positions agree with TRBD1. The chain's CDR3 is CAIRGQAPSYGYTF. In nucleotides, the CDR3 is TGTGCCATCAGGGGACAGGCGCCGAGCTATGGCTACACCTTC.